This T cell receptor (beta chain) was captured in a study of blood T cell repertoires in COVID-19. As for the study in general: Donors in the United States, Italy and Spain gave samples during acute or convalescent COVID-19. T cells, B-cell-depleted T cells, or PBMCs supplied cDNA or gDNA.

Repertoires were generated with immunoSEQ multiplex PCR, while TCRdb's copy carries only in-frame clones and drops some. This sample carries fewer than 25,000 clones, about nine tenths of them seen once, and the ten largest clones take roughly 8.3%. The CDR3 has 18 amino acids. Trimming cost V 0 bases and J 7 bases, with 22 bases left between them. From germline, CDR1 is LGHNA and CDR2 YNFKEQ. In this sample, this clone turned up once. The sequence derives from a human donor in a cohort sampled during active COVID-19. The donor label of this sample is uncertain. The specimen was peripheral blood. The rearrangement uses TRBV4-2 and TRBJ1-5, with D hard to call. The CDR3 reads CASSQDTRDYSLFQPQHF. In nucleotides, the CDR3 is TGTGCCAGCAGCCAAGATACCCGGGATTATTCCCTCTTCCAGCCCCAGCATTTT.